The sequence of this T cell receptor (beta chain) was determined in a study of T cell clonality in common variable immunodeficiency. Looked up from germline, CDR1 is SEHNR and CDR2 is FQNEAQ (reference sequence). This CDR3 has 14 amino acids. The V end was cut by 1 base, the J end by 5 bases, with 11 bases between. There are many counts of this clone. Sequencing ends 3 residues short of the CDR3 end; the germline J gene provides the rest. Sequencing was performed with immunoSEQ multiplex PCR; in TCRdb, only in-frame clones are kept and a portion is missing. The counts give around 42,000 clones, none of them seen only once; approximately 3% is held by the top ten.

The TCR was taken from a person aged 18 to 70 in good health. The V and J genes are TRBV7-9 and TRBJ1-1; D possibly corresponds to TRBD1 (5 bases). Sequencing was performed on peripheral blood mononuclear cells. CDR3 amino acids: CASSLEGERTEAFF. The part of the CDR3 DNA that was read is TGTGCCAGCAGCTTAGAAGGGGAGAGGACTGAA.